This TCR beta chain is drawn from a study of T cells in Graves' hyperthyroidism and ophthalmopathy. Per germline, CDR1 SGHTA and CDR2 FQGNSA. The CDR3 consists of 15 residues. V dropped 5 bases and J dropped 4; count of bases not matched to a gene: 9. The investigators amplified TCR beta CDR3 regions from RNA transcripts. The TCR CDR3 was amplified in a first-round RT-PCR using the HTBI primer set. TCRdb reanalysed the multiplex PCR reads using MiXCR and keeps one entry per CDR3 protein. The table records approximately 620,000 distinct CDR3 sequences, about 15% of them present only once. The receptor was derived from a woman in her 30s with Graves' hyperthyroidism that later progressed to Graves' ophthalmopathy. What was sequenced was blood. This sequence joins TRBV7-2 and TRBJ1-1, with 8 bases fitting TRBD1. CDR3 bases: TGTGCCAGCAGCCCCAGACAGGGGCCGGTCACTGAAGCTTTCTTT. Amino acids: CASSPRQGPVTEAFF.